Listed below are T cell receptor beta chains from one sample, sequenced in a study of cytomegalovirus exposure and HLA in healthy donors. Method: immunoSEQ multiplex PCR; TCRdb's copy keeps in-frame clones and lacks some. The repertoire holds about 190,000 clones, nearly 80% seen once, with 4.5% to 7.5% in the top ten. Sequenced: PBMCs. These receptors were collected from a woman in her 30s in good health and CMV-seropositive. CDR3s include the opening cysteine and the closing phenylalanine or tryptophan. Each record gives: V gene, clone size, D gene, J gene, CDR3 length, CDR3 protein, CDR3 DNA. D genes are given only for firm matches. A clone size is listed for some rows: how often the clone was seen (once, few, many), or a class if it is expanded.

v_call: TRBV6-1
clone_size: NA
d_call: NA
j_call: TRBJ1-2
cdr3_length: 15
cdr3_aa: CASSEVRDWDYGYTF
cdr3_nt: TGTGCCAGCAGTGAAGTCCGGGACTGGGACTATGGCTACACCTTC

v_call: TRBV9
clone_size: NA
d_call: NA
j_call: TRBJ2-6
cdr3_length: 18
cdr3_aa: CASSVTWGRLSGANVLTF
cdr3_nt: TGTGCCAGCAGCGTTACTTGGGGGCGTCTTTCTGGGGCCAACGTCCTGACTTTC

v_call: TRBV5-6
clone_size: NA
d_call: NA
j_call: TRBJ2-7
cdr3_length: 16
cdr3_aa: CASSLDSRRFSYEQYF
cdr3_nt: TGTGCCAGCAGCTTGGACAGCCGAAGGTTCTCCTACGAGCAGTACTTC

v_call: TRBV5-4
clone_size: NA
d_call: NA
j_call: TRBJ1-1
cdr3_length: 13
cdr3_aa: CASSREVKTEAFF
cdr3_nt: TGTGCCAGCAGCCGGGAAGTGAAGACTGAAGCTTTCTTT

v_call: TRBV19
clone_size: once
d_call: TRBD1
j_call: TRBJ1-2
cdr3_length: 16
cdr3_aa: CASSIDWDRPGYGYTF
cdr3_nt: TGTGCCAGTAGTATTGATTGGGACAGGCCTGGCTATGGCTACACCTTC

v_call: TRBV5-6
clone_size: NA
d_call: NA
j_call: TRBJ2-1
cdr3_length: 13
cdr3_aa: CASSLDSYNEQFF
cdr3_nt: TGTGCCAGCAGCTTGGACAGTTACAATGAGCAGTTCTTC

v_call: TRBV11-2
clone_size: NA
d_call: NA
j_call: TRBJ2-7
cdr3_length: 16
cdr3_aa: CASSSYRVRDAGEQYF
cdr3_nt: TGTGCCAGCAGCTCCTACAGGGTTAGGGATGCGGGTGAGCAGTACTTC

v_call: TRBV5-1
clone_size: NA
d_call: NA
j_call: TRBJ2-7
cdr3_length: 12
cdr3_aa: CASSTGNYEQYF
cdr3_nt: TGCGCCAGCAGTACGGGGAATTACGAGCAGTACTTC

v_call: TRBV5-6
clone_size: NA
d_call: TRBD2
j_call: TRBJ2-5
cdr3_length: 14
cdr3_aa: CASSYPSGGETQYF
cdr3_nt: TGTGCCAGCAGCTACCCCAGCGGGGGGGAGACCCAGTACTTC

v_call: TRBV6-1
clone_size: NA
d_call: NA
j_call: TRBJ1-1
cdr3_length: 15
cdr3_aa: CASSPTVTMNTEAFF
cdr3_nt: TGTGCCAGCAGTCCGACAGTTACCATGAACACTGAAGCTTTCTTT

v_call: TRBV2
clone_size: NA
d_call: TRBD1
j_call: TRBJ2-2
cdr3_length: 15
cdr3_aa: CASSGGARGTGELFF
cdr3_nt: TGTGCCAGCAGTGGAGGGGCCAGGGGGACCGGGGAGCTGTTTTTT

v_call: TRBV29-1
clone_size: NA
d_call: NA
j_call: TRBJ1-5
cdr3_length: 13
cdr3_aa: CSVGTGQHQPQHF
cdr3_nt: TGCAGCGTTGGCACAGGGCAACATCAGCCCCAGCATTTT

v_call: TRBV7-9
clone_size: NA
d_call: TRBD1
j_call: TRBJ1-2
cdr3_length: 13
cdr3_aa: CASIRTGEGGYTF
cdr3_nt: TGTGCCAGCATACGGACAGGGGAGGGTGGCTACACCTTC

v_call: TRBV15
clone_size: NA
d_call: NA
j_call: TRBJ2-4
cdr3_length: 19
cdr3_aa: CATSMGPWRADLAKNIQYF
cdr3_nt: TGTGCCACCAGCATGGGACCCTGGAGGGCGGATCTAGCCAAAAACATTCAGTACTTC

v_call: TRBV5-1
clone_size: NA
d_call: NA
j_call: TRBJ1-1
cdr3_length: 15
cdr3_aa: CASRSDGGLNTEAFF
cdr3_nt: TGCGCCAGCAGGTCGGACGGGGGGTTGAACACTGAAGCTTTCTTT

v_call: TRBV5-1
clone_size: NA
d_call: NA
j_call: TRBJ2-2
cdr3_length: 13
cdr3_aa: CASSSQGTGELFF
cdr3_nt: TGCGCCAGCAGCTCGCAGGGCACCGGGGAGCTGTTTTTT

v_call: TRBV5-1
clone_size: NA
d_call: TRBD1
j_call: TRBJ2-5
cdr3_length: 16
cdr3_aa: CASSWNTGGGTETQYF
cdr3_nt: TGCGCCAGCAGCTGGAACACAGGGGGAGGTACAGAGACCCAGTACTTC

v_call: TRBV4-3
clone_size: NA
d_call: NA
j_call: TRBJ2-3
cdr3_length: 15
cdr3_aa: CASSQERGSTDTQYF
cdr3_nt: TGCGCCAGCAGCCAAGAACGGGGTAGCACAGATACGCAGTATTTT

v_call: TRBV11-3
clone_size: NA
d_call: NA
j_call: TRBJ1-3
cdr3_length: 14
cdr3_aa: CASSLDSTGNTIYF
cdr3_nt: TGTGCCAGCAGCCTCGACAGCACTGGAAACACCATATATTTT

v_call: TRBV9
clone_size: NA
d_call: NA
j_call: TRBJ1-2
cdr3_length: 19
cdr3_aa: CASSRTGREPFLPNYGYTF
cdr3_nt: TGTGCCAGCAGCCGAACAGGTCGTGAACCCTTCCTTCCTAACTATGGCTACACCTTC

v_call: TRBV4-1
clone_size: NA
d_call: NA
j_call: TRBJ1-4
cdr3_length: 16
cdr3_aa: CASSQDSQGMLGKLFF
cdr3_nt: TGCGCCAGCAGCCAAGATAGTCAGGGGATGTTAGGAAAACTGTTTTTT

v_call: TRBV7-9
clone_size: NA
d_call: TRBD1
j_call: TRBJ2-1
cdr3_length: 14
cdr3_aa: CASSWQTGSNEQFF
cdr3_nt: TGTGCCAGCAGCTGGCAGACAGGGAGCAATGAGCAGTTCTTC

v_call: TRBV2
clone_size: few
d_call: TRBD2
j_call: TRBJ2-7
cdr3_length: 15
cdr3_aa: CASSPSGSIAYEQYF
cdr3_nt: TGTGCCAGCAGTCCTAGCGGGAGTATCGCCTACGAGCAGTACTTC

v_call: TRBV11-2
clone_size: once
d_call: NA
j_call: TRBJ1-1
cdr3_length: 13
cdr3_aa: CASSLRSIPEAFF
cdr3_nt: TGTGCCAGCAGCTTACGGAGTATTCCTGAAGCTTTCTTT

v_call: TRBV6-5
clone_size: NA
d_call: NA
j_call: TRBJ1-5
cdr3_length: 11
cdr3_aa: CASGSEQPQHF
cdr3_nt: TGTGCCTCCGGGTCGGAGCAGCCCCAGCATTTT

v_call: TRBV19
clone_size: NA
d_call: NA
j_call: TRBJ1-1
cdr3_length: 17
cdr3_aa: CASSRPPGQRANTEAFF
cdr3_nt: TGTGCCAGTAGTCGACCGCCTGGGCAGAGAGCAAACACTGAAGCTTTCTTT

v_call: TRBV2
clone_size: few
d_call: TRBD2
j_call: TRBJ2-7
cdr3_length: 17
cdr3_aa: CASSEVLAGYYSYEQYF
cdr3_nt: TGTGCCAGCAGTGAAGTACTAGCGGGGTACTACTCCTACGAGCAGTACTTC

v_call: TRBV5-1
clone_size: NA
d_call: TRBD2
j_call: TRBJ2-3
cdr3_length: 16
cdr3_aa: CASSVRLAGVADTQYF
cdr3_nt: TGCGCCAGCAGCGTCCGACTAGCGGGAGTGGCAGATACGCAGTATTTT

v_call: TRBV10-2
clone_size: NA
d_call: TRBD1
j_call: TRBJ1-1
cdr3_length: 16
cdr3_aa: CASSEMRGQGNTEAFF
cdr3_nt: TGCGCCAGCAGTGAGATGCGGGGACAGGGGAACACTGAAGCTTTCTTT